Shown below are 10 T cell receptor beta chains from a single sample sequenced in a study of cytomegalovirus exposure and HLA in healthy donors. It was with 60 Vbeta and 13 Jbeta primers that the PCR ran. Assay: immunoSEQ multiplex PCR; the TCRdb copy retains only in-frame clones and omits some. The data contain roughly 150,000 clones, 65% to 85% of them singletons. Sequenced material: PBMCs. These receptors were obtained from a man aged 30 to 45 in good health and CMV-seronegative.

The CDR3 protein is CASKGQGATNEKLFF. The DNA of the CDR3 is TGTGCCAGCAAGGGACAGGGGGCAACTAATGAAAAACTGTTTTTT. V gene TRBV6-1 combines with J gene TRBJ1-4, with TRBD1 matching 11 bases. The trim removed 7 bases at V and 0 bases at J, leaving 1 base unmatched. The CDR3 totals 15 residues. Germline V gives CDR1 MNHNS, CDR2 SASEGT.

In its sample, this clone was seen once. The CDR3 spells CASSGGGRHNEQFF. CDR3 in DNA: TGTGCCAGCAGTGGCGGGGGCCGTCACAATGAGCAGTTCTTC. The J gene is TRBJ2-1, the V gene TRBV25-1; a possible D gene is TRBD2 (7 bases). V gave up 4 bases and J gave up 5 bases, with 12 bases separating them. Germline loops: CDR1 MGHDK, CDR2 SYGVNS. This CDR3 has 14 residues.

This clone has just a few counts. The rearrangement links TRBV27 to TRBJ2-2; TRBD2 matches 7 bases. Losses at the gene ends were 3 bases for V and 5 bases for J; bases not matched to a gene: 9. The CDR3 totals 16 residues. Germline V gene lookup returns CDR1 MNHEY and CDR2 SMNVEV (reference sequence). The CDR3 loop reads CASSLVGLAATGELFF. CDR3 sequence (DNA): TGTGCCAGCAGTTTGGTAGGGCTAGCGGCGACCGGGGAGCTGTTTTTT.

This clone was detected only a few times. V usage is TRBV19 and J usage is TRBJ2-7; a possible D gene is TRBD1 (6 bases). The germline gives CDR1 LNHDA, CDR2 SQIVND (reference sequence). V was pared by 2 bases and J by 0 bases, with 8 bases between. The CDR3 spans 14 residues. CDR3 amino acids: CASSIRDTSYEQYF. The CDR3 nucleotides are TGTGCCAGTAGTATACGGGACACCTCCTACGAGCAGTACTTC.

V gene TRBV10-2 combines with J gene TRBJ1-2; 9 bases are shared with TRBD1. CDR3 length equals 14 residues. V lost 2 bases, J lost 8 bases, and 6 bases stayed unmatched. Per germline, CDR1 WSHSY and CDR2 SAAADI. CDR3 sequence: CASSEATGGEGYTF. The CDR3 DNA reads TGCGCCAGCAGTGAGGCAACAGGGGGCGAAGGCTACACCTTC.

This chain joins TRBV5-4 and TRBJ2-7, with 13 bases aligning to TRBD2. The length of the CDR3 is 15 residues. V trimming: 0 bases; J trimming: 6 bases; junction bases outside the gene matches: 3. CDR1 is SGHNT, CDR2 YYREEE, per germline (reference sequence). CDR3 in amino acids: CASSLGTSGRGEQYF. CDR3 DNA sequence: TGTGCCAGCAGCTTGGGGACTAGCGGGAGAGGCGAGCAGTACTTC.

This sequence joins TRBV28 and TRBJ2-3, with a tentative D call TRBD1 (6 bases). The ends were cut back, 0 bases at V and 3 bases at J, with 10 bases in the middle. Germline V gives CDR1 MDHEN, CDR2 SYDVKM. The CDR3 consists of 15 residues. The DNA for the CDR3 is TGTGCCAGCAGTTTATGGTACAGGGAGACAGATACGCAGTATTTT. Translating gives CASSLWYRETDTQYF. Full variable domain (outside the CDR3, taken from reference TRBV28 and TRBJ2-3): DVKVTQSSRYLVKRTGEKVFLECVQDMDHENMFWYRQDPGLGLRLIYFSYDVKMKEKGDIPEGYSVSREKKERFSLILESASTNQTSMYLCASSLWYRETDTQYFGPGTRLTVL.

The genes are TRBV5-1 and TRBJ2-5; 7 positions agree with TRBD2. V lost 4 bases to trimming and J lost 1 base; unmatched junction nucleotides: 1. The CDR3 contains 13 residues. Germline loops: CDR1 SGHRS, CDR2 YFSETQ. CDR3 region: CASSGGGQETQYF. The CDR3 nucleotides are TGCGCCAGCAGCGGGGGGGGCCAAGAGACCCAGTACTTC.

This chain links TRBV2 with TRBJ2-5; the D is unclear. The DNA end is more similar to TRBJ2-7, so the J call may be wrong. The germline gives CDR1 SNHLY, CDR2 FYNNEI. The CDR3 is made up of 13 amino acids. This CDR3 reads CASSDDRVDEQYF. In nucleotides, the CDR3 is TGTGCCAGCAGTGATGACCGGGTAGACGAGCAGTACTTC.

In its sample, this clone was seen a few times. The rearrangement joins TRBV5-4 to TRBJ1-1, with TRBD1 matching over 10 bases. The CDR3 is 14 residues long. After removal of 4 bases from V and 5 bases from J, the junction contained 5 bases not matched to a gene. Germline V CDR1 and CDR2: SGHNT, YYREEE (reference sequence). The CDR3 nucleotides are TGTGCCAGCAGCCTGACAGGGGGCAGGACTGAAGCTTTCTTT. It specifies CASSLTGGRTEAFF.